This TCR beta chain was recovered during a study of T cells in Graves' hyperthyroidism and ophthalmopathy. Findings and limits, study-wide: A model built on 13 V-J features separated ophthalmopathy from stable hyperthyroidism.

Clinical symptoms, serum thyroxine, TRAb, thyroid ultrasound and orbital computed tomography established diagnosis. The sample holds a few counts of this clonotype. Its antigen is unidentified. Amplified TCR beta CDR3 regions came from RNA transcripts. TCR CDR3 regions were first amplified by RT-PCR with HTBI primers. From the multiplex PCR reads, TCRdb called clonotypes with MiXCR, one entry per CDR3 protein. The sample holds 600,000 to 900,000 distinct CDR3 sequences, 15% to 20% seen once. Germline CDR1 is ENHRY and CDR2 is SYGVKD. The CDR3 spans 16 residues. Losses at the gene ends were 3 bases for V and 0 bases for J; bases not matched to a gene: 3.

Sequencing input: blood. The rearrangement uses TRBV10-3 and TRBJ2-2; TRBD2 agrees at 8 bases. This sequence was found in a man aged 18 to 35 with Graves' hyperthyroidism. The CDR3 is CAISDELAANTGELFF. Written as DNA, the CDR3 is TGTGCCATCAGTGATGAACTAGCGGCGAACACCGGGGAGCTGTTTTTT.